This T cell receptor (beta chain) was sequenced in a study of shared clonotypes between healthy human individuals. Study-wide results and limits: What naive subsets generally showed was a larger estimated richness than memory subsets showed. Clonotype sharing across a few donors was observed for 4% to 5.5% of naive CD4 clonotypes.

Terminally differentiated effector memory CD45RA+ cells were left out of the naive CD8 fraction, which was CD45RO-negative and positively selected for CCR7. In the original processing: Quality scores were absent from the junction-only immunoSEQ sequences, so filtering differed. Profiled with immunoSEQ multiplex PCR; TCRdb holds only in-frame clones, not every one. The V and J calls and the clone size are those of that table, but D and trimming were determined from the DNA. The sample contains approximately 2,200,000 clones, 90% to 95% of which appear only once. Trimming removed 3 bases at V and 1 base at J, with 15 bases between. Germline V gene sequence: CDR1 SQVTM, CDR2 ANQGSEA. CDR3 size: 15 residues. With regard to this clone: Its antigen is unknown.

The chain employs TRBV29-1 and TRBJ1-1; weak D call: TRBD1 (5 bases). Sequencing used naive CD8+ T cells from PBMCs. The source is a man aged 18 to 35 in good health. Some clones in this sample may be carry-over from other donors' samples. This chain's CDR3 is CSVDDPGTGNTEAFF. The CDR3 DNA sequence: TGCAGCGTTGATGACCCCGGGACGGGGAACACTGAAGCTTTCTTT.